This TCR beta chain was profiled in a study of OX40 agonist ivuxolimab in advanced cancers. Overall study results and limits: At doses 0.1 to 3.0 mg/kg, CD4+ and CD8+ clones expanded. The authors did not determine the antigen specificity of the expanded peripheral T cells.

Germline loops: CDR1 GTSNPN, CDR2 SVGIG (reference sequence). V dropped 0 bases and J dropped 7 bases, with 12 bases sitting between them. CDR3 length: 13 amino acids. In regard to this clone: What it binds is not known.

Assay: immunoSEQ multiplex PCR; the TCRdb copy retains only in-frame clones and omits some. This sample yields about 110,000 clones, of which approximately 89% are seen a single time; around 0.26% belongs to the top ten. The chain carries TRBV30 and TRBJ2-5, with TRBD2 as a possible D gene (6 bases). The TCR comes from an adult with an advanced solid tumor such as melanoma, head and neck, liver or kidney cancer. The material was CD4+ or CD8+ T cells sorted from blood, obtained in a trial of the OX40 agonist ivuxolimab. DNA of the CDR3: TGTGCCTGGAGTGTGGAGGGCCGAGGGACCCAGTACTTC. It yields the protein CAWSVEGRGTQYF.